Detailed here is one TCR beta chain. TCRdb's copy holds only in-frame clones and misses some; the assay was immunoSEQ multiplex PCR. Altogether hundreds of thousands of clones are present, 85% to 90% being singletons, with the ten largest covering approximately 1.7%. Participants came from about two dozen US areas, aged about 18 to 100 years. Clinical histories supplied by participants themselves formed the basis of cohort assignment. Germline V CDR1 and CDR2: ENHRY, SYGVKD. After removal of 7 bases from V and 2 bases from J, the junction contained 0 bases not matched to a gene. This CDR3 is 12 amino acids long. The sample is drawn from a study of blood T cell repertoires in COVID-19. Study summary: PBMCs, B-cell-depleted T cells, or T cells were the source of the cDNA or gDNA that made up the material.

The sequence was collected from a middle-aged man who had recovered from COVID-19. Sequenced sample: PBMCs or T cells enriched from blood (not recorded which). The genes are TRBV10-3 and TRBJ1-1, with 8 bases aligning to TRBD1. The CDR3 loop reads CAITGGNTEAFF. CDR3 nucleotide sequence: TGTGCCATCACAGGGGGCAACACTGAAGCTTTCTTT.